A single sample gave rise to the 2 T cell receptor beta chains below, sequenced in a study of cytomegalovirus exposure and HLA in healthy donors. PCR was performed using 60 Vbeta and 13 Jbeta primers. Using immunoSEQ multiplex PCR, the repertoire was profiled, and TCRdb retains in-frame clones only, with some absent. The top ten hold roughly 13% of the sample, which has 150,000 to 200,000 clones, approximately 80% seen once. Source material: PBMCs. These receptors came from a young woman in good health and CMV-seropositive.

The V and J genes are TRBV28 and TRBJ2-7, with a weak D call TRBD1 (5 bases). This CDR3 is built from 13 residues. The V end was cut by 2 bases, the J end by 2 bases, with 7 bases between. Germline loops: CDR1 MDHEN, CDR2 SYDVKM. The CDR3 spells CASSLDSPYEQYF. CDR3 bases: TGTGCCAGCAGTTTAGACAGCCCCTACGAGCAGTACTTC. The variable domain in full, completed from reference TRBV28 and TRBJ2-7, reads DVKVTQSSRYLVKRTGEKVFLECVQDMDHENMFWYRQDPGLGLRLIYFSYDVKMKEKGDIPEGYSVSREKKERFSLILESASTNQTSMYLCASSLDSPYEQYFGPGTRLTVT.

V and J are TRBV2 and TRBJ1-6; 9 positions agree with TRBD1. V dropped 6 bases and J dropped 10; count of bases not matched to a gene: 4. CDR3 length equals 13 residues. CDR1 and CDR2 (germline): SNHLY, FYNNEI. The CDR3 is CASSRTGESPLHF. The CDR3 DNA sequence: TGTGCCAGCAGCCGGACAGGGGAGTCACCCCTCCACTTT.